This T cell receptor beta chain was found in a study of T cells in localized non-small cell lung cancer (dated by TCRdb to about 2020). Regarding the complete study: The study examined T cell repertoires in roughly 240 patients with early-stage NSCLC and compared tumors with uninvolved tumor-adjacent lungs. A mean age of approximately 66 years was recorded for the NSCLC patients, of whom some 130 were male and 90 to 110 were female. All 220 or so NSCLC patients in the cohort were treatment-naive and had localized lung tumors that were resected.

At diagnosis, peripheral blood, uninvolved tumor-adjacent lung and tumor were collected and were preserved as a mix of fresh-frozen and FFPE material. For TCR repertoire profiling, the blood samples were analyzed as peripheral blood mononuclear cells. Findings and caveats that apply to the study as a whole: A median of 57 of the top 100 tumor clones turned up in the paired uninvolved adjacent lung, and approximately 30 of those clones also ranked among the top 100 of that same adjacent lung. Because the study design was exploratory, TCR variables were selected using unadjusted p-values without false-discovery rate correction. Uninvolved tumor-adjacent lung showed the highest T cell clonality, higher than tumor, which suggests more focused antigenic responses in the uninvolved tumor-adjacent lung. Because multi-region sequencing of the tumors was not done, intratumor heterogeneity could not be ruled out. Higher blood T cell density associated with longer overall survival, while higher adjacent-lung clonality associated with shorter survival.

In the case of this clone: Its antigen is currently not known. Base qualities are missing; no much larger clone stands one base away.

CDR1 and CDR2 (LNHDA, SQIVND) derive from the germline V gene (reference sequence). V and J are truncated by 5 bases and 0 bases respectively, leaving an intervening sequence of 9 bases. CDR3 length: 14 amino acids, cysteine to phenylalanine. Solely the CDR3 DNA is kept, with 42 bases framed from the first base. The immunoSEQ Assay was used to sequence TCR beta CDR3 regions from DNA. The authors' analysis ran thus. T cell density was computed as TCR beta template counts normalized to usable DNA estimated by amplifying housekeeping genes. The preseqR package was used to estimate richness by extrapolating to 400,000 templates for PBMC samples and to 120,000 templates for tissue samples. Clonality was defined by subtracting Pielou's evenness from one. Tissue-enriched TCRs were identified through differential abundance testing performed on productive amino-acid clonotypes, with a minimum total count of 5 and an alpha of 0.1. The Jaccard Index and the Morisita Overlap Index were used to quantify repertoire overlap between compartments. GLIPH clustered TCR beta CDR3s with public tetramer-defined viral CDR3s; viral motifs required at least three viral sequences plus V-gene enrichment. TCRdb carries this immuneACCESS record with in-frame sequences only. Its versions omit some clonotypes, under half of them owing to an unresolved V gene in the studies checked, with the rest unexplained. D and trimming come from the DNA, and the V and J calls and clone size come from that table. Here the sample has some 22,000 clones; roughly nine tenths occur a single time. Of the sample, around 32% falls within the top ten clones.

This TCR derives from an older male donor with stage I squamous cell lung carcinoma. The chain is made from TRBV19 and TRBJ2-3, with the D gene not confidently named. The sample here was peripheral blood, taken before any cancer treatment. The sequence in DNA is TGTGCCAGTAGTCCCACGGGTAGCACAGATACGCAGTATTTT. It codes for CASSPTGSTDTQYF.